What follows are 11 T cell receptor beta chains derived from one specimen sequenced in a study of identical twins. Each CDR3 protein gets one entry after TCRdb re-called the 5' RACE reads with MiXCR. The profile covers about 250,000 distinct CDR3 sequences, with around 15% appearing a single time and 8.8% taken by the ten largest. Specimen: memory (CD45RO+) T cells sorted from blood. Receptor source: a woman between 18 and 29 years old in good health.

The J gene is TRBJ2-1, the V gene TRBV20-1; 10 bases match TRBD2. This CDR3 is built from 20 residues. Looked up from germline, CDR1 is DFQATT and CDR2 is SNEGSKA (reference sequence). Unmatched junction bases numbered 20, after V lost 1 base and J lost 5 bases. CDR3 sequence: CSARAWERAGLAGAHNEQFF. CDR3 DNA sequence: TGCAGTGCTAGAGCTTGGGAGAGGGCCGGGCTAGCGGGGGCCCACAATGAGCAGTTCTTC.

The table lists this clonotype with a few counts. The chain combines TRBV6-2 or TRBV6-3 with TRBJ2-7; 9 bases are shared with TRBD1. Germline CDR1 MNHEY, CDR2 SVGEGT. The junction had 12 bases not matched to a gene; V was cut back by 4 bases and J by 5 bases. This CDR3 contains 16 residues. CDR3 DNA: TGTGCCAGCAGTTCCGACTACGGGACAGGGTTCAACGAGCAGTACTTC. This gives the protein CASSSDYGTGFNEQYF.

V and J are TRBV18 and TRBJ2-6, with TRBD1 matching 8 bases. Germline CDR1 KGHSH, CDR2 LQKENI. V was clipped by 1 base and J by 1 base; unmatched bases: 9. The CDR3 runs to 19 residues. CDR3 nucleotide sequence: TGTGCCAGCTCACCACTCCGAGACAGGGGATATTCTGGGGCCAACGTCCTGACTTTC. Protein: CASSPLRDRGYSGANVLTF.

The chain recombines TRBV20-1 with TRBJ2-7; D not resolved. Trimming left V 0 bases short and J 3 bases short, with 12 bases between. Germline loops: CDR1 DFQATT, CDR2 SNEGSKA (reference sequence). The CDR3 sequence is 14 residues long. As DNA, the CDR3 is TGCAGTGCTAGAGATGACGGCAGAAACTACGAGCAGTACTTC. Translation: CSARDDGRNYEQYF.

The chain uses TRBV6-1 and TRBJ1-2; D call uncertain. The germline V gene has CDR1 MNHNS and CDR2 SASEGT. This CDR3 has 14 residues. Between the trimmed V and J ends, which lost 0 bases and 0 bases, there was a span of 5 bases. The CDR3 region is CASSEAYSNYGYTF. The CDR3 nucleotides are TGTGCCAGCAGTGAAGCGTACTCTAACTATGGCTACACCTTC.

The V call is TRBV15, the J call TRBJ2-2; D remains ambiguous. The CDR3 consists of 13 residues. Germline V gene lookup returns CDR1 LNHNV and CDR2 YYDKDF (reference sequence). V was pared by 7 bases and J by 4 bases, with 10 bases between. CDR3 nucleotide sequence: TGTGCCACCACTAAATTTGGCACCGGGGAGCTGTTTTTT. This sequence encodes CATTKFGTGELFF.

This clonotype occurred a few times. CDR3 sequence reads: CASSRDRTSYTF. The CDR3 DNA reads as TGTGCCAGCAGTCGCGACAGGACCAGCTACACCTTC. The genes are TRBV3-1 and TRBJ1-2, with D maybe TRBD1 (6 bases). This CDR3 spans 12 amino acids. Germline CDR1 reads LGHDT; CDR2 reads YNNKEL (reference sequence). V lost 6 bases to trimming and J lost 9 bases, with 14 bases between them.

The chain joins TRBV20-1 to TRBJ1-1, with D tentatively TRBD1 (6 bases). Germline CDR1 is DFQATT and CDR2 is SNEGSKA (reference sequence). This CDR3 is 16 amino acids long. V lost 2 bases to trimming and J lost 6 bases, with 22 bases between them. CDR3 sequence: CSARPAARAGVSEAFF. CDR3 DNA sequence: TGCAGTGCTAGACCTGCCGCTCGGGCAGGGGTCTCTGAAGCTTTCTTT.

V is TRBV20-1 and J is TRBJ2-3; the match to TRBD2 covers 9 bases. CDR3 length: 15 residues. Trimming took 0 bases from V and 2 from J; bases not matched to a gene: 3. Germline V gene sequence: CDR1 DFQATT, CDR2 SNEGSKA (reference sequence). The DNA of the CDR3 is TGCAGTGCTAGAGAGGGGACTAGCACCACAGATACGCAGTATTTT. Translation gives CSAREGTSTTDTQYF.

The CDR3 coding sequence is TGCGCCAGCCGGGACGAGAATAATTCACCCCTCCACTTT. Translated: CASRDENNSPLHF. The genes are TRBV5-1 and TRBJ1-6, with D possibly being TRBD1 (5 bases). Germline CDR1 is SGHRS and CDR2 is YFSETQ. CDR3 length equals 13 residues. Between the trimmed V and J ends, which lost 7 bases and 5 bases, there was a span of 10 bases.

In its sample, this clonotype was seen a few times. The chain joins TRBV12-3 or TRBV12-4 to TRBJ2-2; a possible D gene is TRBD1 (7 bases). This CDR3 comprises 16 residues. The V end lost 2 bases, the J end lost 6 bases, and 16 bases lay between the germline ends. The CDR3 bases are TGTGCCAGCAGTTTATGGGGCGGGACAGCCTCCGGGGAGCTGTTTTTT. Its translation is CASSLWGGTASGELFF.